Below are 18 T cell receptor beta chains sequenced from a single sample in a study of early T cells in non-severe SARS-CoV-2 infection. One entry per CDR3 protein, called by TCRdb with MiXCR from the 5' RACE reads. Among 20,000 to 25,000 distinct CDR3 sequences listed, about 5.1% were seen once. Sequencing was carried out using whole blood. The receptors here all came from an adult who was a healthcare worker with PCR-confirmed SARS-CoV-2 infection or an uninfected control (not recorded which).

This clonotype was counted between two and nine times. This chain links TRBV7-6 with TRBJ2-1; 11 positions agree with TRBD1. J gave up 8 bases and V 8 bases, and 8 bases lay outside the gene matches. This CDR3 spans 14 amino acids. Germline V gene data show CDR1 as SGHVS and CDR2 as FNYEAQ. CDR3 sequence: CASGGTGGSHEQFF. The CDR3 nucleotides are TGTGCCAGCGGAGGGACAGGGGGGTCCCATGAGCAGTTCTTC.

This clonotype has at least ten counts. The chain carries TRBV11-3 and TRBJ1-3, with D hard to call. V was trimmed by 0 bases and J by 0 bases, leaving 9 bases between them. The germline V gene has CDR1 SGHNT and CDR2 YENEEA. This CDR3 region has 16 residues. The CDR3 DNA follows: TGTGCCAGCAGCTTAGACACGGGTCTCTCTGGAAACACCATATATTTT. It encodes CASSLDTGLSGNTIYF. The whole variable domain, remainder taken from reference TRBV11-3 and TRBJ1-3, is EAGVVQSPRYKIIEKKQPVAFWCNPISGHNTLYWYLQNLGQGPELLIRYENEEAVDDSQLPKDRFSAERLKGVDSTLKIQPAELGDSAVYLCASSLDTGLSGNTIYFGEGSWLTVV.

J is TRBJ2-1 and V is TRBV20-1; 9 nucleotides agree with TRBD2. V was clipped by 3 bases and J by 4 bases; unmatched bases: 13. The CDR3 runs 17 residues. Germline assignment: CDR1 DFQATT and CDR2 SNEGSKA (reference sequence). The CDR3 DNA reads as TGCAGTGCTAGTCAAGCGGGAGGTAGTCCCTTGTACAATGAGCAGTTCTTC. It encodes CSASQAGGSPLYNEQFF.

There are many counts of this clonotype. The chain uses TRBV29-1 and TRBJ2-7; maybe TRBD1 (6 bases). V lost 1 base, J lost 7 bases, and 17 bases lay in between. This CDR3 has 14 residues. In germline, CDR1 is SQVTM, CDR2 ANQGSEA. For the CDR3, the DNA is TGCAGCGTTGAAGTCGGGCAGGGGCCGGGGGAGCAGTACTTC. It translates to CSVEVGQGPGEQYF.

Remarks on this clonotype: This clone may be a read error of a much larger clone one base away. V gene TRBV28 combines with J gene TRBJ1-5; D is unclear. The V gene's germline CDR1 is MDHEN and CDR2 SYDVKM. V lost 7 bases, J lost 0 bases, and 16 bases lay in between. The CDR3 runs 16 residues. CDR3 in DNA: TGTGCCAGCACCCTCGGGCAGTTCTTTAGCAATCAGCCCCAGCATTTT. Its translation: CASTLGQFFSNQPQHF.

The chain links TRBV7-8 to TRBJ2-3; tentatively, D is TRBD1 (5 bases). CDR1 and CDR2 (germline): SGHVS, FQNEAQ. This CDR3 contains 15 residues. V lost 1 base and J 2 bases, leaving 10 bases between the germline ends. The CDR3 loop is CASSLGQIITDTQYF. The CDR3 DNA is TGTGCCAGCAGCTTAGGACAGATTATCACAGATACGCAGTATTTT. Full variable domain (outside the CDR3, taken from reference TRBV7-8 and TRBJ2-3): GAGVSQSPRYKVAKRGQDVALRCDPISGHVSLFWYQQALGQGPEFLTYFQNEAQLDKSGLPSDRFFAERPEGSVSTLKIQRTQQEDSAVYLCASSLGQIITDTQYFGPGTRLTVL.

The sample holds many counts of this clonotype. V gene TRBV14 combines with J gene TRBJ1-1, with TRBD1 as a possible D gene (5 bases). CDR3 length: 14 amino acids. Trimming shortened V by 5 bases and J by 4 bases, and 14 bases separated the two germline ends. Looked up from germline, CDR1 is SGHDN and CDR2 is FVKESK. DNA for the CDR3: TGTGCCAGCAGCTGGGCAGGGAGAAGCACTGAAGCTTTCTTT. Its translation is CASSWAGRSTEAFF. Full variable domain (rest looked up from reference TRBV14 and TRBJ1-1): EAGVTQFPSHSVIEKGQTVTLRCDPISGHDNLYWYRRVMGKEIKFLLHFVKESKQDESGMPNNRFLAERTGGTYSTLKVQPAELEDSGVYFCASSWAGRSTEAFFGQGTRLTVV.

This clonotype was seen repeatedly, ten times or more. The V call is TRBV20-1, the J call TRBJ2-3, with unresolved D. V lost 3 bases and J 7 bases, leaving 5 bases between the germline ends. Germline loops: CDR1 DFQATT, CDR2 SNEGSKA (reference sequence). The CDR3 loop spans 10 amino acids. This CDR3 reads CSASRNTQYF. The CDR3 DNA reads as TGCAGTGCTAGCCGGAATACGCAGTATTTT.

This clonotype was observed many times. This chain links TRBV20-1 with TRBJ2-1; 7 bases match TRBD1. Trimming took 6 bases from V and 0 from J; bases not matched to a gene: 5. CDR3 length equals 14 residues. Germline-derived CDR1 and CDR2 are DFQATT and SNEGSKA (reference sequence). Written as DNA, the CDR3 is TGCAGTGCGCCCAGACAGGGCTCCTACAATGAGCAGTTCTTC. It translates to CSAPRQGSYNEQFF.

This clonotype was counted ten times or more. V and J are TRBV6-1 and TRBJ2-7; maybe TRBD1 (6 bases). CDR1 MNHNS and CDR2 SASEGT come from the germline V gene. Between the trimmed V and J ends, which lost 5 bases and 0 bases, there was a span of 14 bases. The CDR3 is made up of 15 amino acids. CDR3: CASSYGQRSSYEQYV. As DNA, the CDR3 is TGTGCCAGCAGTTACGGACAGAGGAGCTCCTACGAGCAGTACGTC.

By sample fraction, this clonotype is medium-sized. The V gene is TRBV15, the J gene TRBJ2-7, with 9 bases aligning to TRBD1. Per the germline V gene, CDR1 is LNHNV and CDR2 is YYDKDF (reference sequence). The CDR3 contains 15 residues. With 0 bases clipped from V and 7 bases from J, the junction kept 7 bases outside the gene matches. CDR3 in amino acids: CATSRDLGQGQEQYV. CDR3 nucleotides: TGTGCCACCAGCAGAGATCTGGGACAGGGTCAAGAGCAGTACGTC.

This clonotype was seen repeatedly, ten times or more. The chain combines TRBV6-4 with TRBJ2-7; D is undetermined. Germline assignment: CDR1 MRHNA and CDR2 SNTAGT. CDR3 length: 16 residues. V lost 4 bases to trimming and J lost 1 base, with 17 bases between them. CDR3 sequence (DNA): TGTGCCAGCAGTGCTTTGGTGCGCCCCTTATCCTACGAGCAGTACGTC. This codes for CASSALVRPLSYEQYV.

This clonotype has only a few counts. The chain carries TRBV28 and TRBJ2-1, with TRBD2 identical over 10 bases. Germline V gene lookup returns CDR1 MDHEN and CDR2 SYDVKM. J lost 6 bases, V lost 3 bases, and 11 bases had no gene match. The CDR3 totals 17 residues. As DNA, the CDR3 is TGTGCCAGCAGTTTCCCCATCAGGGCTAGCGGGAGCAATGAGCAGTTCTTC. Protein product: CASSFPIRASGSNEQFF. The full variable domain, its missing parts supplied by reference TRBV28 and TRBJ2-1, is DVKVTQSSRYLVKRTGEKVFLECVQDMDHENMFWYRQDPGLGLRLIYFSYDVKMKEKGDIPEGYSVSREKKERFSLILESASTNQTSMYLCASSFPIRASGSNEQFFGPGTRLTVL.

This clonotype was counted at least ten times. The chain joins TRBV7-2 to TRBJ2-2; tentative D call: TRBD1 (6 bases). Deletions cut 6 bases from V and 4 bases from J, with 18 bases between. This CDR3 region has 16 residues. Germline CDR1 and CDR2: SGHTA and FQGNSA. This CDR3 reads CASSSTTGISTGELFF. CDR3 sequence (DNA): TGTGCCAGCAGTTCGACCACAGGGATTAGCACCGGGGAGCTGTTTTTT.

The sample holds many counts of this clonotype. The rearrangement links TRBV2 to TRBJ2-1, with 10 positions matching TRBD2. This CDR3 has 14 amino acids. The V gene's germline CDR1 is SNHLY and CDR2 FYNNEI. V was clipped by 6 bases and J by 3 bases; unmatched bases: 2. Here the CDR3 reads CASRERGGYNEQFF. Written as DNA, the CDR3 is TGTGCCAGCAGAGAGCGGGGGGGCTACAATGAGCAGTTCTTC. The variable domain in full, with the rest retrieved from reference TRBV2 and TRBJ2-1, is EPEVTQTPSHQVTQMGQEVILRCVPISNHLYFYWYRQILGQKVEFLVSFYNNEISEKSEIFDDQFSVERPDGSNFTLKIRSTKLEDSAMYFCASRERGGYNEQFFGPGTRLTVL.

This clonotype was seen at least ten times. V and J are TRBV10-3 and TRBJ2-5, with 10 bases aligning to TRBD2. The junction had 5 bases not matched to a gene; V was cut back by 2 bases and J by 5 bases. This CDR3 spans 15 amino acids. Looked up from germline, CDR1 is ENHRY and CDR2 is SYGVKD. CDR3 protein: CAISELAGVLETQYF. In DNA form, the CDR3 reads TGTGCCATCAGTGAGCTAGCGGGAGTTCTGGAGACCCAGTACTTC.

Relative to its sample, this clonotype is medium-sized. The chain is built from TRBV5-4 and TRBJ2-2; no definite D call. Germline V gene data show CDR1 as SGHNT and CDR2 as YYREEE (reference sequence). This CDR3 is built from 13 residues. The V gene lost 2 bases and the J gene lost 0 bases, with 2 bases spanning the gap. CDR3 protein: CASSFPNTGELFF. The CDR3 DNA is TGTGCCAGCAGCTTCCCGAACACCGGGGAGCTGTTTTTT.

The J gene is TRBJ2-1, the V gene TRBV7-3; TRBD1 or TRBD2 may be the D gene (6 bases each). Trimming removed 1 base at V and 5 bases at J, with 15 bases between. There are 16 residues in the CDR3. CDR1 is SGHTA, CDR2 FQGTGA, per germline. CDR3 residues: CASSLMGAGEDNEQFF. For the CDR3, the DNA is TGTGCCAGCAGCTTAATGGGGGCAGGGGAGGACAATGAGCAGTTCTTC.